Each of the 15 T cell receptor beta chains below was sequenced from the same sample in a study of control samples from healthy donors and cancer patients. Generated by immunoSEQ multiplex PCR, the TCRdb table keeps only in-frame clones and is missing some. This sample's table reports 150,000 to 200,000 clones. Sequenced sample: blood. Receptors were obtained from a woman aged 25 to 39 in good health.

The J gene is TRBJ2-2, the V gene TRBV5-4, with 15 bases lining up with TRBD2. Trimming cost V 4 bases and J 5 bases; bases outside gene matches: 6. The CDR3 is made up of 17 amino acids. Germline V gene lookup returns CDR1 SGHNT and CDR2 YYREEE (reference sequence). The CDR3 nucleotides read TGTGCCAGCAGCCCCGGACTAGCGGGGGGGCTTACCGGGGAGCTGTTTTTT. Its translation is CASSPGLAGGLTGELFF.

The chain couples TRBV2 to TRBJ2-5; 12 nucleotides match TRBD2. Germline V lookup: CDR1 SNHLY, CDR2 FYNNEI. The CDR3 length is 16 residues. The junction had 6 bases not matched to a gene; V was cut back by 2 bases and J by 5 bases. CDR3 residues: CASSEPLAGGLETQYF. In DNA, the CDR3 is TGTGCCAGCAGTGAACCTCTAGCGGGGGGGCTGGAGACCCAGTACTTC.

The rearrangement links TRBV5-4 to TRBJ2-7; 9 nucleotides agree with TRBD2. The CDR3 totals 17 residues. The V gene end was trimmed by 4 bases and the J gene end by 0 bases; junction bases not matched to a gene: 11. Germline V lookup: CDR1 SGHNT, CDR2 YYREEE (reference sequence). CDR3 in DNA: TGTGCCAGCAGCCTCAGTCTCCTAGCGGGGAACTCCTACGAGCAGTACTTC. Its protein is CASSLSLLAGNSYEQYF. The entire variable domain, with the rest obtained from reference TRBV5-4 and TRBJ2-7, is as follows: ETGVTQSPTHLIKTRGQQVTLRCSSQSGHNTVSWYQQALGQGPQFIFQYYREEENGRGNFPPRFSGLQFPNYSSELNVNALELDDSALYLCASSLSLLAGNSYEQYFGPGTRLTVT.

The V and J genes are TRBV7-2 and TRBJ1-5; D gene ambiguous. The CDR3 runs to 16 residues. Per the germline V gene, CDR1 is SGHTA and CDR2 is FQGNSA. V gave up 1 base and J gave up 0 bases, with 10 bases separating them. The CDR3 loop is CASSLGVRSSNQPQHF. The CDR3 nucleotides read TGTGCCAGCAGCTTAGGGGTGAGAAGTAGCAATCAGCCCCAGCATTTT.

This sequence joins TRBV4-2 and TRBJ2-6; TRBD2 is a possible D gene (5 bases). The V gene lost 8 bases and the J gene lost 0 bases, with 11 bases spanning the gap. This CDR3 comprises 15 residues. In germline, CDR1 is LGHNA, CDR2 YNFKEQ. CDR3 in amino acids: CASRNTSSGANVLTF. CDR3 nucleotides: TGTGCCAGCCGTAACACTAGCTCTGGGGCCAACGTCCTGACTTTC.

This chain uses TRBV27 with TRBJ2-7; possibly TRBD1 for D (6 bases). The germline V gene encodes CDR1 MNHEY and CDR2 SMNVEV (reference sequence). The CDR3 length is 13 residues. Between the trimmed V and J ends, which lost 5 bases and 2 bases, there was a span of 10 bases. CDR3 coding DNA: TGTGCCAGCAGTAGAAGACAGGCCTACGAGCAGTACTTC. Protein: CASSRRQAYEQYF.

The J gene is TRBJ1-4, the V gene TRBV7-8, with D possibly being TRBD1 (5 bases). Germline CDR1 reads SGHVS; CDR2 reads FQNEAQ. V was pared by 3 bases and J by 5 bases, with 10 bases between. The length of the CDR3 is 14 residues. The CDR3 reads CASSLGPGNEKLFF. The CDR3 DNA is TGTGCCAGCAGCTTGGGGCCGGGAAATGAAAAACTGTTTTTT.

The CDR3 reads CASSVGQPQHF. CDR3 sequence (DNA): TGTGCCAGCAGCGTAGGGCAGCCCCAGCATTTT. The J gene is TRBJ1-5, the V gene TRBV9; unclear D gene. V lost 0 bases and J lost 7, with 2 bases in between. This CDR3 has 11 amino acids. Germline CDR1 reads SGDLS; CDR2 reads YYNGEE. Variable domain in full (rest from reference TRBV9 and TRBJ1-5): DSGVTQTPKHLITATGQRVTLRCSPRSGDLSVYWYQQSLDQGLQFLIQYYNGEERAKGNILERFSAQQFPDLHSELNLSSLELGDSALYFCASSVGQPQHFGDGTRLSIL.

J is TRBJ1-5 and V is TRBV30; the D is unclear. Trimming removed 2 bases from V and 7 bases from J, with 12 bases in between. CDR3 length equals 13 residues. CDR1 GTSNPN and CDR2 SVGIG come from the germline V gene (reference sequence). Here the CDR3 reads CAWSLGQQQPQHF. As DNA, the CDR3 is TGTGCCTGGAGTTTAGGGCAGCAGCAGCCCCAGCATTTT. Variable domain in full (rest from reference TRBV30 and TRBJ1-5): SQTIHQWPATLVQPVGSPLSLECTVEGTSNPNLYWYRQAAGRGLQLLFYSVGIGQISSEVPQNLSASRPQDRQFILSSKKLLLSDSGFYLCAWSLGQQQPQHFGDGTRLSIL.

The V and J genes are TRBV2 and TRBJ2-3; 7 nucleotides line up with TRBD2. Trimming cost V 8 bases and J 2 bases; bases outside gene matches: 7. The CDR3 contains 14 residues. Germline V lookup: CDR1 SNHLY, CDR2 FYNNEI. The CDR3 DNA reads as TGTGCCAGCGGGGGAGGGGTGATCACAGATACGCAGTATTTT. Protein product: CASGGGVITDTQYF.

The rearrangement uses TRBV19 and TRBJ1-4; maybe TRBD1 (5 bases). V shed 6 bases and J shed 13 bases, with 21 bases lying between them. The CDR3 spans 14 residues. Looked up from germline, CDR1 is LNHDA and CDR2 is SQIVND (reference sequence). The DNA of the CDR3 is TGTGCCAGTAGCCTCGCCTCCGGGGCAGGTGGACTGTTTTTT. This translates into CASSLASGAGGLFF.

The J gene is TRBJ1-5, the V gene TRBV3-1 (or the pseudogene TRBV3-2); 8 nucleotides line up with TRBD1. V was clipped by 4 bases and J by 6 bases; unmatched bases: 5. Germline V CDR1 and CDR2: LGHDT, YNNKEL (reference sequence). There are 14 residues in the CDR3. The CDR3 DNA is TGTGCCAGCAGCCCGCCAGGGGGCAGTCAGCCCCAGCATTTT. Its protein is CASSPPGGSQPQHF.

The chain combines TRBV3-1 (or the pseudogene TRBV3-2) with TRBJ1-2; D gene ambiguous. The germline V and J ends were trimmed by 0 bases and 0 bases, with 8 bases remaining between them. Per germline, CDR1 LGHDT and CDR2 YNNKEL (reference sequence). This CDR3 is 15 amino acids long. The DNA of the CDR3 is TGTGCCAGCAGCCAAGATCCTACGCCTAACTATGGCTACACCTTC. Translation gives CASSQDPTPNYGYTF.

The V call is TRBV6-5, the J call TRBJ1-1, with 7 bases matching TRBD1. The trim removed 2 bases at V and 10 bases at J, leaving 1 base unmatched. The CDR3 contains 11 residues. Germline loops: CDR1 MNHEY, CDR2 SVGAGI. The CDR3 reads CASSYGQAAFF. In DNA form, the CDR3 reads TGTGCCAGCAGTTACGGACAGGCAGCTTTCTTT.

The gene calls are TRBV18 and TRBJ1-1; TRBD1 is a possible D gene (6 bases). The length of the CDR3 is 17 residues. Trimming took off 4 bases at V and 4 bases at J, with 22 bases between the two ends. The germline V gene encodes CDR1 KGHSH and CDR2 LQKENI. CDR3 coding DNA: TGTGCCAGCTCACTAAGGGGGAGAGGAGGGCCGGGCACTGAAGCTTTCTTT. As protein: CASSLRGRGGPGTEAFF.